Given below is one TCR beta chain in context. Germline V gene data show CDR1 as DFQATT and CDR2 as SNEGSKA (reference sequence). V shed 0 bases and J shed 6 bases, with 6 bases lying between them. The CDR3 has 11 residues. The authors' processing: Nucleated cell counts were estimated from reference gene primer amplification. Data came from immunoSEQ multiplex PCR; TCRdb stores just in-frame clones and leaves some out. D and trimming come from the DNA, and the V and J calls and clone size come from that table. Here the sample spans approximately 160,000 clones, approximately 86% being singletons. The Seattle patients joined while their infection was active and were tracked longitudinally afterward. The sample belongs to a study of blood T cell repertoires in COVID-19. For the study at large: COVID-19 samples collected from the United States, Italy and Spain covered acute and convalescent phases.

This clonotype originated in a man in his fifties or sixties with COVID-19, enrolled during active disease. Material for sequencing was peripheral blood. V gene TRBV20-1 combines with J gene TRBJ2-7, with TRBD2 as a possible D gene (5 bases). CDR3 coding DNA: TGCAGTGCTAGAGATCGGGGCGAGCAGTACTTC. It translates to CSARDRGEQYF.